A selection of T cell receptor beta chains follows, all from one sample in a study of CD8 T cells in Susac syndrome. TCRdb processed the immunoSEQ multiplex PCR reads anew with MiXCR; each CDR3 protein has one entry. This repertoire shows 150,000 to 200,000 distinct CDR3 sequences, approximately 95% found once; its top ten account for around 0.1%. Sequenced sample: CD4+ T cells from PBMCs. These receptor sequences come from a human donor in good health. CDR3s include the opening cysteine and the closing phenylalanine or tryptophan. The D gene is left open where the match is weak. Size is omitted from some rows. Given values are once, few, many or a class for expanded clones.

v_call	clone_size	j_call	d_call	cdr3_aa	cdr3_nt
TRBV7-2	-	TRBJ1-2	-	CASSPPRGGFKGYTF	TGTGCCAGCAGCCCCCCGCGGGGGGGGTTCAAGGGCTACACCTTC
TRBV7-2	-	TRBJ2-3	-	CASSLGGAPGDTQYF	TGTGCCAGCAGCTTAGGGGGGGCACCGGGAGATACGCAGTATTTT
TRBV7-2	-	TRBJ2-3	-	CASSSSVGPSTDTQYF	TGTGCCAGCAGCTCGAGCGTAGGACCCAGCACAGATACGCAGTATTTT
TRBV10-3	-	TRBJ1-1	TRBD1	CAISARQGMNTEAFF	TGTGCCATCAGTGCCCGACAGGGAATGAACACTGAAGCTTTCTTT
TRBV7-9	-	TRBJ1-1	-	CASSSTTPLWAFF	TGTGCCAGCAGCTCCACAACCCCCTTGTGGGCTTTCTTT
TRBV7-6	-	TRBJ1-5	-	CASSLGPGDQPQHF	TGTGCCAGCAGCTTAGGGCCCGGTGATCAGCCCCAGCATTTT
TRBV12-3/TRBV12-4	-	TRBJ1-1	-	CASTVDRSNTEAFF	TGTGCCAGCACCGTTGACAGATCGAACACTGAAGCTTTCTTT
TRBV9	once	TRBJ1-1	-	CASGGPENTEAFF	TGTGCCAGCGGCGGGCCGGAGAACACTGAAGCTTTCTTT
TRBV7-3	-	TRBJ2-5	-	CASSSTPRETQYF	TGTGCCAGCAGCTCGACCCCGCGAGAGACCCAGTACTTC
TRBV12-3/TRBV12-4	-	TRBJ2-7	TRBD1	CASSPGTGLTYEQYF	TGTGCCAGCAGTCCCGGGACAGGGCTAACCTACGAGCAGTACTTC
TRBV3-1	-	TRBJ2-2	-	CASSQTGELFF	TGTGCCAGCAGCCAAACCGGGGAGCTGTTTTTT
TRBV28	few	TRBJ2-5	-	CASRATGLETQYF	TGTGCCAGCAGGGCTACAGGGCTGGAGACCCAGTACTTC
TRBV12-3/TRBV12-4	-	TRBJ2-2	-	CASSPRFGELFF	TGTGCCAGCAGTCCACGTTTCGGGGAGCTGTTTTTT
TRBV15	-	TRBJ2-1	TRBD2	CATSRATSLAETSYNEQFF	TGTGCCACCAGCAGAGCCACCTCACTAGCGGAAACGTCCTACAATGAGCAGTTCTTC
TRBV12-3/TRBV12-4	-	TRBJ2-4	-	CASGRRGNIQYF	TGTGCCAGCGGGAGGAGGGGGAACATTCAGTACTTC
TRBV7-9	-	TRBJ2-3	-	CASSLSTREPGDTQYF	TGTGCCAGCAGCTTAAGCACCCGGGAGCCCGGAGATACGCAGTATTTT
TRBV19	-	TRBJ2-1	TRBD1	CASSRRVGGFEQFF	TGTGCCAGTAGTCGTAGGGTAGGGGGCTTTGAGCAGTTCTTC
TRBV7-8	-	TRBJ1-3	-	CASSNTGNTIYF	TGTGCCAGCAGTAACACTGGAAACACCATATATTTT
TRBV5-1	-	TRBJ1-6	-	CASSPGRGESPLHF	TGCGCCAGCAGCCCGGGACGCGGTGAATCACCCCTCCACTTT
TRBV7-9	-	TRBJ1-3	-	CASSLVIAGVGNTIYF	TGTGCCAGCAGCTTAGTCATCGCAGGGGTAGGGAACACCATATATTTT
TRBV6-2/TRBV6-3	-	TRBJ2-2	TRBD1	CASSYRSGGMDTGELFF	TGTGCCAGCAGTTACCGTTCAGGGGGCATGGACACCGGGGAGCTGTTTTTT
TRBV25-1	-	TRBJ2-1	TRBD1	CASTLGDRFNEQFF	TGTGCCAGCACTCTAGGGGACAGGTTCAATGAGCAGTTCTTC
TRBV27	-	TRBJ1-1	-	CASSFKENTEAFF	TGTGCCAGCAGTTTTAAGGAGAACACTGAAGCTTTCTTT
TRBV7-2	-	TRBJ2-1	-	CASSRLLDNEQFF	TGTGCCAGCAGCCGTTTATTGGACAATGAGCAGTTCTTC
TRBV7-9	-	TRBJ2-5	TRBD2	CASTPSGGETQYF	TGTGCCAGCACCCCTAGCGGGGGTGAGACCCAGTACTTC
TRBV28	-	TRBJ1-2	-	CASSFTQWNYGYTF	TGTGCCAGCAGCTTTACACAATGGAACTATGGCTACACCTTC
TRBV9	-	TRBJ1-4	-	CASSLQGGANEKLFF	TGTGCCAGCAGCCTACAAGGGGGGGCAAATGAAAAACTGTTTTTT
TRBV30	-	TRBJ1-1	-	CAWRRGMNTEAFF	TGTGCCTGGAGGCGGGGAATGAACACTGAAGCTTTCTTT
TRBV19	-	TRBJ2-3	TRBD1	CASSLRQGNPTDTQYF	TGTGCCAGTAGCCTTCGACAGGGGAACCCCACAGATACGCAGTATTTT
TRBV4-3	-	TRBJ2-1	-	CASSPQGSGDHEQFF	TGCGCCAGCAGCCCACAAGGGTCAGGGGACCATGAGCAGTTCTTC
TRBV30	-	TRBJ2-3	TRBD2	CAWSRAGGASTQYF	TGTGCCTGGAGTAGGGCGGGGGGTGCGAGTACGCAGTATTTT
TRBV7-2	-	TRBJ1-5	-	CASRGMGQGQPQHF	TGTGCCAGCAGAGGGATGGGGCAGGGGCAGCCCCAGCATTTT